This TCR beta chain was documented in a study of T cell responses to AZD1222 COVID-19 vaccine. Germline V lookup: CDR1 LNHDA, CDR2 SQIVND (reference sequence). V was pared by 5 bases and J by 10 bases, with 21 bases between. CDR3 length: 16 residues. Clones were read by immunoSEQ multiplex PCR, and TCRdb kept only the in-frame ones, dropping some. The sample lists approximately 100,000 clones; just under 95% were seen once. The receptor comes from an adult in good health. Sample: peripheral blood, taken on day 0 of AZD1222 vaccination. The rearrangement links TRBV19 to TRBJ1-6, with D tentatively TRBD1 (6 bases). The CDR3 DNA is TGTGCCAGTAGTCTCTTGACCGGGGAGGGGGAATCACCCCTCCACTTT. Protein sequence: CASSLLTGEGESPLHF.